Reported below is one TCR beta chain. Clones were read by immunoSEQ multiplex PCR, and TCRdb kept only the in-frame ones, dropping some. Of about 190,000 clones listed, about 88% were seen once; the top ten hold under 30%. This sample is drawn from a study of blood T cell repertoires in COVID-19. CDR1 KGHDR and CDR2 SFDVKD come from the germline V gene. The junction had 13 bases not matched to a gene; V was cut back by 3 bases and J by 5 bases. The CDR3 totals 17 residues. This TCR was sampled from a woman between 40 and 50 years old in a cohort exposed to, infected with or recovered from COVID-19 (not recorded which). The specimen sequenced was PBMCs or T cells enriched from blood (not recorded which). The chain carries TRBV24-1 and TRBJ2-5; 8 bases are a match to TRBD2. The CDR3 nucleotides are TGTGCCACCAGTGATAACCGCGGGACTAGAAGAGGGGAGACCCAGTACTTC. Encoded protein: CATSDNRGTRRGETQYF.